A selection of T cell receptor beta chains follows, all from one sample in a study of cytotoxic CD8 clonotypes in ibrutinib-treated CLL. Generated by immunoSEQ multiplex PCR, the TCRdb table keeps only in-frame clones and is missing some. The sample consists of roughly 130,000 clones, around 93% of them appearing once. The source was PBMCs, collected after 12 months of ibrutinib treatment. The receptors were sampled from a human donor with chronic lymphocytic leukemia. CDR3s include the opening cysteine and the closing phenylalanine or tryptophan. A D gene is named only where the DNA matches it firmly. Rows give clone size only sometimes, using once, few, many, or a class for an expanded clone.

v_gene: TRBV5-4
d_gene: TRBD2
abundance: -
j_gene: TRBJ2-1
CDR3nt: TGTGCCAGCAGACCACTTCTAGCGGGAGAAATCGATGAGCAGTTCTTC
CDR3aa: CASRPLLAGEIDEQFF

v_gene: TRBV14
d_gene: -
abundance: -
j_gene: TRBJ2-7
CDR3nt: TGTGCCAGCAGCCAAGAGAGTATTCTATACGAGCAGTACTTC
CDR3aa: CASSQESILYEQYF

v_gene: TRBV28
d_gene: -
abundance: -
j_gene: TRBJ1-1
CDR3nt: TGTGCCAGCAGCTCCGGCAGGGGGAACACTGAAGCTTTCTTT
CDR3aa: CASSSGRGNTEAFF

v_gene: TRBV10-3
d_gene: TRBD2
abundance: -
j_gene: TRBJ2-7
CDR3nt: TGTGCCATCAGTGAGACCGGGGGGGACGAGCAGTACTTC
CDR3aa: CAISETGGDEQYF

v_gene: TRBV5-4
d_gene: -
abundance: once
j_gene: TRBJ1-5
CDR3nt: TGTGCCACTAACGGGGGGGGCAATCAGCCCCAGCATTTT
CDR3aa: CATNGGGNQPQHF

v_gene: TRBV28
d_gene: TRBD1
abundance: once
j_gene: TRBJ1-1
CDR3nt: TGTGCCAGCAGTTCGGGACAGCACTACACTGAAGCTTTCTTT
CDR3aa: CASSSGQHYTEAFF

v_gene: TRBV28
d_gene: -
abundance: -
j_gene: TRBJ2-7
CDR3nt: TGTGCCAGCAGTTTTGGGTACTACGAGCAGTACTTC
CDR3aa: CASSFGYYEQYF

v_gene: TRBV18
d_gene: -
abundance: -
j_gene: TRBJ1-2
CDR3nt: TGTGCCAGCTCAAGTGGTATGGACAGAAAGACCTATGGCTACACCTTC
CDR3aa: CASSSGMDRKTYGYTF

v_gene: TRBV18
d_gene: -
abundance: -
j_gene: TRBJ2-3
CDR3nt: TGTGCCAGCTCACCAAGCGTTGGGGGAAGCCAAGATACGCAGTATTTT
CDR3aa: CASSPSVGGSQDTQYF

v_gene: TRBV11-2
d_gene: TRBD1
abundance: -
j_gene: TRBJ2-7
CDR3nt: TGTGCCAGCGGCGCAAACAGGGGGAAGGTCTACGAGCAGTACTTC
CDR3aa: CASGANRGKVYEQYF

v_gene: TRBV11-2
d_gene: TRBD1
abundance: -
j_gene: TRBJ1-3
CDR3nt: TGTGCCAGCAGCTCGCGCCCTGGGACAGGGCACGCCGATCCCATATTT
CDR3aa: CASSSRPGTGHADPIF

v_gene: TRBV5-1
d_gene: TRBD1
abundance: -
j_gene: TRBJ2-7
CDR3nt: TGCGCCAGCAGCTTGGCACCGGGACAGGGGGCCTACGAGCAGTACTTC
CDR3aa: CASSLAPGQGAYEQYF

v_gene: TRBV28
d_gene: -
abundance: -
j_gene: TRBJ2-5
CDR3nt: TGTGCCAGCAGTTTAGGTAGCAGGGGGGTCGGAGAGACCCAGTACTTC
CDR3aa: CASSLGSRGVGETQYF

v_gene: TRBV10-3
d_gene: TRBD2
abundance: -
j_gene: TRBJ2-3
CDR3nt: TGTGCCATCAGGGTCGGGGGGGCCCCAGATACGCAGTATTTT
CDR3aa: CAIRVGGAPDTQYF

v_gene: TRBV28
d_gene: -
abundance: -
j_gene: TRBJ2-7
CDR3nt: TGTGCCAGCAGTTTTGGCCTAGTCCCATACGAGCAGTACTTC
CDR3aa: CASSFGLVPYEQYF

v_gene: TRBV9
d_gene: -
abundance: -
j_gene: TRBJ2-1
CDR3nt: TGTGCCAGCAGCCCCGAGGGGGAATCCTACAATGAGCAGTTCTTC
CDR3aa: CASSPEGESYNEQFF

v_gene: TRBV7-9
d_gene: TRBD2
abundance: -
j_gene: TRBJ2-3
CDR3nt: TGTGCCAGCAGCTTCTCACTAGCGGCCATCACAGATACGCAGTATTTT
CDR3aa: CASSFSLAAITDTQYF

v_gene: TRBV25-1
d_gene: -
abundance: -
j_gene: TRBJ1-1
CDR3nt: TGTGCCAGCAGTGACCCCCGGGGGCCTTCTGCTGCTTTCTTT
CDR3aa: CASSDPRGPSAAFF

v_gene: TRBV7-8
d_gene: -
abundance: -
j_gene: TRBJ2-5
CDR3nt: TGTGCCAGCAGCCCCCCGGGGCCCACCCGGGAGACCCAGTACTTC
CDR3aa: CASSPPGPTRETQYF

v_gene: TRBV7-2
d_gene: TRBD2
abundance: -
j_gene: TRBJ2-1
CDR3nt: TGTGCCAGCAGCTTAGTTCGACTAGCGGGAAGGACCAATGAGCAGTTCTTC
CDR3aa: CASSLVRLAGRTNEQFF

v_gene: TRBV6-1
d_gene: -
abundance: -
j_gene: TRBJ2-1
CDR3nt: TGTGCCAGCAGTGAAAGGCGGGCTGAGTACAATGAGCAGTTCTTC
CDR3aa: CASSERRAEYNEQFF

v_gene: TRBV2
d_gene: -
abundance: -
j_gene: TRBJ2-7
CDR3nt: TGTGCCAGCAGTGGGAGAGAGTACAACGAGCAGTACTTC
CDR3aa: CASSGREYNEQYF

v_gene: TRBV2
d_gene: -
abundance: -
j_gene: TRBJ2-7
CDR3nt: TGTGCCAGCAGTGATGCCTACGAGCAGTACTTC
CDR3aa: CASSDAYEQYF

v_gene: TRBV15
d_gene: -
abundance: -
j_gene: TRBJ2-1
CDR3nt: TGTGCCACCAGCAGAGGTACGGGAATGACCTACAATGAGCAGTTCTTC
CDR3aa: CATSRGTGMTYNEQFF

v_gene: TRBV7-9
d_gene: TRBD1
abundance: -
j_gene: TRBJ2-2
CDR3nt: TGTGCCAGCAGCTTTCAGGGGGCCTTGGGGGAGCTGTTTTTT
CDR3aa: CASSFQGALGELFF

v_gene: TRBV7-9
d_gene: TRBD1
abundance: -
j_gene: TRBJ1-4
CDR3nt: TGTGCCAGCAGCTTAGTAACAGGGGGCTATGAAAAACTGTTTTTT
CDR3aa: CASSLVTGGYEKLFF

v_gene: TRBV19
d_gene: TRBD2
abundance: -
j_gene: TRBJ2-1
CDR3nt: TGTGCCAGTAGTAGCGGGAGTCCCTACTCCTACAATGAGCAGTTCTTC
CDR3aa: CASSSGSPYSYNEQFF

v_gene: TRBV4-3
d_gene: -
abundance: -
j_gene: TRBJ2-3
CDR3nt: TGCGCCAGCAGCCAAGTAATGATAGGCACAGATACGCAGTATTTT
CDR3aa: CASSQVMIGTDTQYF

v_gene: TRBV13
d_gene: TRBD2
abundance: -
j_gene: TRBJ2-5
CDR3nt: TGTGCCAGCAGCTTACTAGAAGCGGGAAAAGAAGAGACCCAGTACTTC
CDR3aa: CASSLLEAGKEETQYF

v_gene: TRBV11-2
d_gene: -
abundance: -
j_gene: TRBJ2-5
CDR3nt: TGTGCCAGCAGCTTACGTAGTCCCGGAGAGACCCAGTACTTC
CDR3aa: CASSLRSPGETQYF

v_gene: TRBV14
d_gene: -
abundance: -
j_gene: TRBJ2-7
CDR3nt: TGTGCCAGCAGCCAAGTTGGGCCGGACGAGCAGTACTTC
CDR3aa: CASSQVGPDEQYF

v_gene: TRBV5-6
d_gene: -
abundance: -
j_gene: TRBJ2-1
CDR3nt: TGTGCCAGCAGCTTGACAGGTGCTCGTGAGCAGTTCTTC
CDR3aa: CASSLTGAREQFF

v_gene: TRBV27
d_gene: -
abundance: -
j_gene: TRBJ1-5
CDR3nt: TGTGCCAGCAGTCCACAGGGTAACAATCAGCCCCAGCATTTT
CDR3aa: CASSPQGNNQPQHF

v_gene: TRBV7-9
d_gene: TRBD2
abundance: few
j_gene: TRBJ2-1
CDR3nt: TGTGCCAGCAGCACAGGCACTAGCGGGAGGTACAATGAGCAGTTCTTC
CDR3aa: CASSTGTSGRYNEQFF

v_gene: TRBV20-1
d_gene: -
abundance: -
j_gene: TRBJ2-7
CDR3nt: TGCAGTGCTACTCCGGCCTACGAGCAGTACTTC
CDR3aa: CSATPAYEQYF

v_gene: TRBV25-1
d_gene: TRBD1
abundance: -
j_gene: TRBJ2-3
CDR3nt: TGTGCCAGCAGTGAAGTCAGGGGGACCACAGATACGCAGTATTTT
CDR3aa: CASSEVRGTTDTQYF

v_gene: TRBV11-1
d_gene: -
abundance: -
j_gene: TRBJ2-7
CDR3nt: TGTGCCAGCAGCTTAGAGGGGATCCCCTACGAGCAGTACTTC
CDR3aa: CASSLEGIPYEQYF

v_gene: TRBV7-8
d_gene: -
abundance: -
j_gene: TRBJ1-5
CDR3nt: TGTGCCAGCAGCTTAGGGCCAGGGCAGTTCCAGCCCCAGCATTTT
CDR3aa: CASSLGPGQFQPQHF

v_gene: TRBV25-1
d_gene: -
abundance: -
j_gene: TRBJ2-4
CDR3nt: TGTGCCAGCAGTGAAACCCAGACATTTGGGGGGACCAAAAACATTCAGTACTTC
CDR3aa: CASSETQTFGGTKNIQYF

v_gene: TRBV7-8
d_gene: -
abundance: -
j_gene: TRBJ2-7
CDR3nt: TGTGCCAGCAGCTTTTCTGGAAACGAGCAGTACTTC
CDR3aa: CASSFSGNEQYF

v_gene: TRBV7-9
d_gene: TRBD2
abundance: -
j_gene: TRBJ2-7
CDR3nt: TGTGCCAGCAGCTTAGTTAGCGGGGGTTCCTACGAGCAGTACTTC
CDR3aa: CASSLVSGGSYEQYF

v_gene: TRBV18
d_gene: -
abundance: -
j_gene: TRBJ2-7
CDR3nt: TGTGCCAGCTCACCACACGTGACTGGGACCTACGAGCAGTACTTC
CDR3aa: CASSPHVTGTYEQYF

v_gene: TRBV6-1
d_gene: TRBD1
abundance: -
j_gene: TRBJ1-1
CDR3nt: TGTGCCAGCATCAGGGGGAGGGCCACTGAAGCTTTCTTT
CDR3aa: CASIRGRATEAFF

v_gene: TRBV27
d_gene: -
abundance: -
j_gene: TRBJ2-3
CDR3nt: TGTGCCAGCAGGGGGCTGAGCCTAACCACAGATACGCAGTATTTT
CDR3aa: CASRGLSLTTDTQYF

v_gene: TRBV18
d_gene: -
abundance: -
j_gene: TRBJ2-7
CDR3nt: TGTGCCAGCTCACCACCGAATAAGGCTGACTACGAGCAGTACTTC
CDR3aa: CASSPPNKADYEQYF

v_gene: TRBV19
d_gene: -
abundance: -
j_gene: TRBJ1-1
CDR3nt: TGTGCCAGTAGTTCTGGGGACACCAACACTGAAGCTTTCTTT
CDR3aa: CASSSGDTNTEAFF

v_gene: TRBV9
d_gene: -
abundance: -
j_gene: TRBJ2-1
CDR3nt: TGTGCCAGCAGCGTAGAGGGTAGCCCCTCCTACAATGAGCAGTTCTTC
CDR3aa: CASSVEGSPSYNEQFF

v_gene: TRBV29-1
d_gene: -
abundance: few
j_gene: TRBJ1-2
CDR3nt: TGCAGCGTTGTGACCAACTATGGCTACACCTTC
CDR3aa: CSVVTNYGYTF

v_gene: TRBV19
d_gene: TRBD2
abundance: -
j_gene: TRBJ2-5
CDR3nt: TGTGCCAGTAGCGGGCTAGCGGGAGGGCGGGGAGAGACCCAGTACTTC
CDR3aa: CASSGLAGGRGETQYF

v_gene: TRBV4-3
d_gene: -
abundance: -
j_gene: TRBJ2-1
CDR3nt: TGCGCCAGCAGCCAAGATGGGGCAGGGAACCATGGAGAGCAGTTCTTC
CDR3aa: CASSQDGAGNHGEQFF

v_gene: TRBV5-1
d_gene: -
abundance: -
j_gene: TRBJ1-3
CDR3nt: TGCGCCAGCAGGGAGGGGACATCTGGAAACACCATATATTTT
CDR3aa: CASREGTSGNTIYF

v_gene: TRBV6-5
d_gene: TRBD1
abundance: -
j_gene: TRBJ1-5
CDR3nt: TGTGCCAGCAGTTCGGGACAGGGGTTAAATCAGCCCCAGCATTTT
CDR3aa: CASSSGQGLNQPQHF

v_gene: TRBV11-2
d_gene: -
abundance: -
j_gene: TRBJ2-7
CDR3nt: TGTGCCAGCAGCTTAAGGACGCAAGGGGCCTCGTCCTACGAGCAGTACTTC
CDR3aa: CASSLRTQGASSYEQYF

v_gene: TRBV11-2
d_gene: -
abundance: -
j_gene: TRBJ2-1
CDR3nt: TGTGCCAGCAGCCATGGGCACAATGAGCAGTTCTTC
CDR3aa: CASSHGHNEQFF